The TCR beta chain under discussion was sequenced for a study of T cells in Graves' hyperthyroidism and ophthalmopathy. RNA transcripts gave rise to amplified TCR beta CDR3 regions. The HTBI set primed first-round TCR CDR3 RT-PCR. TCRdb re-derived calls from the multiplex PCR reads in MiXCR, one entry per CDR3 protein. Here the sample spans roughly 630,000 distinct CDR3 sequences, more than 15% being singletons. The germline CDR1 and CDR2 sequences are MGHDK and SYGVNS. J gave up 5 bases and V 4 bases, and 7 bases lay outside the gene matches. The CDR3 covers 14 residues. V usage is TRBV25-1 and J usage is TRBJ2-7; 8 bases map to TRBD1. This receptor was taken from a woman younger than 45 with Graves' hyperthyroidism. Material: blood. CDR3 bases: TGTGCCAGCAGTGGAAAGGACAGGGTCGACGAGCAGTACTTC. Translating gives CASSGKDRVDEQYF.